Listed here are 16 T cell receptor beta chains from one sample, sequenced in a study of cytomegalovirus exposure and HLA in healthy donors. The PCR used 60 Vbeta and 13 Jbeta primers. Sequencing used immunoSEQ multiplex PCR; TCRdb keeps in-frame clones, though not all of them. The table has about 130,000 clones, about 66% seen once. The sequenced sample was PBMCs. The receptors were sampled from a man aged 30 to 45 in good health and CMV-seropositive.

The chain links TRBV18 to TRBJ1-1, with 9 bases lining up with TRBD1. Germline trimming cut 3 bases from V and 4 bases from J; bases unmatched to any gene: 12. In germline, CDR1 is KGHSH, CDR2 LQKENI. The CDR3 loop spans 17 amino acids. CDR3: CASSPLVWDRAPTEAFF. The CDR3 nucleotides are TGTGCCAGCTCACCGCTGGTTTGGGACAGGGCCCCCACTGAAGCTTTCTTT. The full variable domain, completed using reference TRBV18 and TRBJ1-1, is NAGVMQNPRHLVRRRGQEARLRCSPMKGHSHVYWYRQLPEEGLKFMVYLQKENIIDESGMPKERFSAEFPKEGPSILRIQQVVRGDSAAYFCASSPLVWDRAPTEAFFGQGTRLTVV.

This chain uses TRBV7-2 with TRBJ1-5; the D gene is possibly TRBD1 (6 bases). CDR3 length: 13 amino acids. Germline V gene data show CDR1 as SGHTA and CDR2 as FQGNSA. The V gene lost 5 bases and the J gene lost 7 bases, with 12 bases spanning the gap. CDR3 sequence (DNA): TGTGCCAGCAGCGCACGGGGGGCCCAGCCCCAGCATTTT. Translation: CASSARGAQPQHF.

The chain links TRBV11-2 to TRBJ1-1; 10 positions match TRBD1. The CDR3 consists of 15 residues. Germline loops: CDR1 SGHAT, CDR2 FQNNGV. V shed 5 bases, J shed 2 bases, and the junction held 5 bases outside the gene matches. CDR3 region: CASSPRTGGNTEAFF. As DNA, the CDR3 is TGTGCCAGCAGCCCGCGGACAGGGGGTAACACTGAAGCTTTCTTT.

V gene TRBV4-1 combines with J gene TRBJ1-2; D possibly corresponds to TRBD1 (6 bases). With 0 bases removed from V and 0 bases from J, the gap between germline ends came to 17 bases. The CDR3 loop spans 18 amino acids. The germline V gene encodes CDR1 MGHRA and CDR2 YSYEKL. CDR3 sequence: CASSQEDTGWRANYGYTF. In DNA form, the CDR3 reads TGCGCCAGCAGCCAAGAGGATACAGGGTGGAGAGCTAACTATGGCTACACCTTC.

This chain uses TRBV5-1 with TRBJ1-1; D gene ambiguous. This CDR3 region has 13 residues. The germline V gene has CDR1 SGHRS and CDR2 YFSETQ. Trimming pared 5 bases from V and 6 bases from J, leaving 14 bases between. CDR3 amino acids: CASSLPTAAEAFF. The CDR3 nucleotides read TGCGCCAGCAGTCTCCCTACCGCGGCTGAAGCTTTCTTT.

The CDR3 protein is CASSLEPDTQYF. DNA of the CDR3: TGCGCCAGCAGCTTGGAGCCAGATACGCAGTATTTT. V and J are TRBV5-1 and TRBJ2-3; D is ambiguous. The CDR3 sequence is 12 residues long. V lost 0 bases to trimming and J lost 4 bases, with 3 bases between them. Per the germline V gene, CDR1 is SGHRS and CDR2 is YFSETQ.

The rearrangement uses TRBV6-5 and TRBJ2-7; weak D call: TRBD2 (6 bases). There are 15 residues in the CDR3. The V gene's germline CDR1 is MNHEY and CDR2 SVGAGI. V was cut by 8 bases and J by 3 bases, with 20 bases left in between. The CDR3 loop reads CASCRSSGAIYEQYF. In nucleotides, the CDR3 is TGTGCCAGCTGTCGTAGTTCGGGAGCAATCTACGAGCAGTACTTC.

The CDR3 sequence: CASSLLTSGSYNEQFF. CDR3 DNA: TGTGCCAGCAGCCTGTTGACTAGCGGGAGTTACAATGAGCAGTTCTTC. V gene TRBV7-8 combines with J gene TRBJ2-1; 12 bases agree with TRBD2. From germline, CDR1 is SGHVS and CDR2 FQNEAQ. J was trimmed by 4 bases and V by 5 bases; bases with no gene match: 6. CDR3 length: 16 amino acids.

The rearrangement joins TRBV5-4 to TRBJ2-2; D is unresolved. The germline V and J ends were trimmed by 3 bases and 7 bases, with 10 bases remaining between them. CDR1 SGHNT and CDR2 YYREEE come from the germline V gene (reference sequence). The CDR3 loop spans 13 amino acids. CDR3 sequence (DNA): TGTGCCAGCAGCTCCCACACCGACGGGGAGCTGTTTTTT. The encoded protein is CASSSHTDGELFF.

CDR3 sequence: CASSLVYGRPPYSNQPQHF. CDR3 in DNA: TGCGCCAGCAGCTTGGTTTACGGCAGGCCACCATATAGCAATCAGCCCCAGCATTTT. The chain uses TRBV5-1 and TRBJ1-5, with D unclear. Germline CDR1 is SGHRS and CDR2 is YFSETQ. This CDR3 has 19 amino acids. The V end lost 0 bases, the J end lost 0 bases, and 19 bases lay between the germline ends. Full variable domain (remainder filled in from reference TRBV5-1 and TRBJ1-5): KAGVTQTPRYLIKTRGQQVTLSCSPISGHRSVSWYQQTPGQGLQFLFEYFSETQRNKGNFPGRFSGRQFSNSRSEMNVSTLELGDSALYLCASSLVYGRPPYSNQPQHFGDGTRLSIL.

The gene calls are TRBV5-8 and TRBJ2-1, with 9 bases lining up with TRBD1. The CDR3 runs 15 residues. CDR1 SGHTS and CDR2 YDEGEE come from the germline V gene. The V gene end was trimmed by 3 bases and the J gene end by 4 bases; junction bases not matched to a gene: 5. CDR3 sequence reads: CASSSPGQGYNEQFF. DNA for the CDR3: TGTGCCAGCAGCTCCCCGGGACAGGGATACAATGAGCAGTTCTTC.

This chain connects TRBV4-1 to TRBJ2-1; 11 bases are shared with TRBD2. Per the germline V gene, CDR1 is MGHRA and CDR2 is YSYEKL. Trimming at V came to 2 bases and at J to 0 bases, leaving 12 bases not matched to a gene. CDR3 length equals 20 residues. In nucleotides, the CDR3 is TGCGCCAGCAGCCAACCTCCGGGACTAGCGGTACCTACCTCCTACAATGAGCAGTTCTTC. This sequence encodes CASSQPPGLAVPTSYNEQFF.

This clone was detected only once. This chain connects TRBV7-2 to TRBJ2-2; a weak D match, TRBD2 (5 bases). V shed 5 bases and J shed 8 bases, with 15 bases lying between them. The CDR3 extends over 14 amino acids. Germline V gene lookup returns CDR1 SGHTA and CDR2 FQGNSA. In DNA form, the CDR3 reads TGTGCCAGCAGCCCCTCACTAGTTTCTGGGGAGCTGTTTTTT. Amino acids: CASSPSLVSGELFF.

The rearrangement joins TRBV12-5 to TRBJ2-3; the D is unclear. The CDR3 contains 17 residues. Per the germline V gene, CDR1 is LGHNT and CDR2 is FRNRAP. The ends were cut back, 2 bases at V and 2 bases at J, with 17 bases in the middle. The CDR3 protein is CASGLFAGFGVTDTQYF. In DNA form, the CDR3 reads TGTGCTAGTGGTTTGTTTGCAGGATTTGGCGTCACAGATACGCAGTATTTT.

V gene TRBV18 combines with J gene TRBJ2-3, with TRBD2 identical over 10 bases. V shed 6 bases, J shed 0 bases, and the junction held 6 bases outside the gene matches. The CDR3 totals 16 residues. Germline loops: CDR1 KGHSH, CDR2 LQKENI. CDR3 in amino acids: CASSRTSGHSTDTQYF. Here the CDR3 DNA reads TGTGCCAGCTCTCGGACTAGCGGACATAGCACAGATACGCAGTATTTT.

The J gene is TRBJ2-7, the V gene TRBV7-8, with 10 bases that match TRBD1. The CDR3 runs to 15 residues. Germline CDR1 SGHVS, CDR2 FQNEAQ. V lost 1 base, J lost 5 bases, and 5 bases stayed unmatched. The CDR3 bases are TGTGCCAGCAGCTTAGACTGGACAGGGGGGGACGAGCAGTACTTC. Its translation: CASSLDWTGGDEQYF.